These 15 T cell receptor beta chains came from one sample sequenced in a study of beta chain features in type 1 diabetes. The authors reverse transcribed all of the isolated RNA, so sequencing captured expressed TCRB transcripts. The repertoire was sequenced with immunoSEQ multiplex PCR; TCRdb's copy has only in-frame clones and lacks some. The table has roughly 140,000 clones, nearly 50% seen once; the top ten hold around 0.43%. Sequenced sample: Tregs from blood. The source of these receptors is a man aged 18 to 29 in good health.

The table lists this clone with a few counts. The gene calls are TRBV6-5 and TRBJ1-1, with D possibly being TRBD1 (6 bases). Germline V gives CDR1 MNHEY, CDR2 SVGAGI. The CDR3 sequence is 11 residues long. V gave up 11 bases and J gave up 7 bases, with 14 bases separating them. The CDR3 DNA follows: TGTGCCGGGGGGGCCGGTGGTGAAGCTTTCTTT. This encodes CAGGAGGEAFF.

The gene calls are TRBV30 and TRBJ1-2, with a possible D match to TRBD1 (6 bases). From germline, CDR1 is GTSNPN and CDR2 SVGIG (reference sequence). This CDR3 has 15 amino acids. Trimming cost V 1 base and J 5 bases, with 17 bases left between them. CDR3 in amino acids: CAWSDYSSGDYGYTF. DNA of the CDR3: TGTGCCTGGAGTGATTACAGCTCAGGGGATTATGGCTACACCTTC.

V is TRBV5-1 and J is TRBJ1-5; TRBD1 matches 7 bases. This CDR3 comprises 18 residues. Trimming took 6 bases from V and 0 from J; bases not matched to a gene: 15. Germline values: CDR1 SGHRS, CDR2 YFSETQ. The CDR3 here is CASKTQTGSFYSNQPQHF. The CDR3, as DNA: TGCGCCAGCAAGACACAGACAGGGTCCTTTTATAGCAATCAGCCCCAGCATTTT. The complete variable domain, with remaining parts taken from reference TRBV5-1 and TRBJ1-5, reads KAGVTQTPRYLIKTRGQQVTLSCSPISGHRSVSWYQQTPGQGLQFLFEYFSETQRNKGNFPGRFSGRQFSNSRSEMNVSTLELGDSALYLCASKTQTGSFYSNQPQHFGDGTRLSIL.

The chain joins TRBV6-5 to TRBJ2-1, with D possibly TRBD2 on 7 matching bases. The V gene's germline CDR1 is MNHEY and CDR2 SVGAGI. There are 13 residues in the CDR3. Trimming pared 6 bases from V and 10 bases from J, leaving 16 bases between. DNA for the CDR3: TGTGCCAGCAGGGCCTGGGGGGGGCCCGAGCAGTTCTTC. This encodes CASRAWGGPEQFF.

Note on this clone: Relative to the germline gene, one junction end is altered; a read error may explain this. The chain combines TRBV2 with TRBJ1-4; tentatively, D is TRBD1 (5 bases). This CDR3 comprises 14 residues. Looked up from germline, CDR1 is SNHLY and CDR2 is FYNNEI. The CDR3 bases are TGTGCCGGCAGTGCAGGGAATAGGATGGAAAAACTGTTTTTT. It codes for CAGSAGNRMEKLFF.

This clone appeared a few times. The same CDR3 arises from other DNA sequences in this sample as well. The gene calls are TRBV6-5 and TRBJ1-1; maybe TRBD1 (6 bases). The length of the CDR3 is 13 residues. Between the trimmed V and J ends, which lost 0 bases and 5 bases, there was a span of 7 bases. Germline V gene lookup returns CDR1 MNHEY and CDR2 SVGAGI. The CDR3 spells CASSYSRGTEAFF. The CDR3 nucleotides are TGTGCCAGCAGTTACTCGAGGGGGACTGAAGCTTTCTTT.

The table lists this clone with a count of one. V and J are TRBV6-5 and TRBJ1-4, with TRBD1 identical over 8 bases. The CDR3 has 14 amino acids. Germline V gene lookup returns CDR1 MNHEY and CDR2 SVGAGI. V shed 6 bases, J shed 4 bases, and the junction held 4 bases outside the gene matches. The CDR3 DNA follows: TGTGCCAGCAGCCGGACAGGGTATAATGAAAAACTGTTTTTT. Protein sequence: CASSRTGYNEKLFF.

DNA for the CDR3: TGTGCCAGCAGCCGACTAGCTAGCGGCTCCTACGAGCAGTACTTC. Its protein is CASSRLASGSYEQYF. V gene TRBV11-1 combines with J gene TRBJ2-7; 7 bases line up with TRBD2. The CDR3 extends over 15 amino acids. Germline trimming cut 5 bases from V and 0 bases from J; bases unmatched to any gene: 7. In germline, CDR1 is SGHAT, CDR2 FQDESV (reference sequence).

The V and J genes are TRBV7-2 and TRBJ1-3; no reliable D call. The CDR3 extends over 15 amino acids. The germline gives CDR1 SGHTA, CDR2 FQGNSA. The V gene lost 2 bases and the J gene lost 6 bases, with 14 bases spanning the gap. The CDR3 protein is CASSLMNGVLNTIYF. The CDR3 DNA sequence: TGTGCCAGCAGCTTAATGAACGGGGTCTTAAACACCATATATTTT.

V is TRBV7-9 and J is TRBJ2-3; D perhaps matches TRBD1 (7 bases). The CDR3 runs 15 residues. Germline V gives CDR1 SEHNR, CDR2 FQNEAQ (reference sequence). Trimming removed 1 base from V and 12 bases from J, with 20 bases in between. CDR3 sequence reads: CASSLGQGGYRAQYF. DNA for the CDR3: TGTGCCAGCAGCTTAGGACAGGGAGGTTACAGAGCTCAGTATTTT.

This rearrangement joins TRBV29-1 to TRBJ2-1, with D tentatively TRBD2 (5 bases). Germline lookup yields CDR1 SQVTM and CDR2 ANQGSEA. Trimming took 4 bases from V and 9 from J, leaving 16 bases between them. This CDR3 comprises 13 residues. The CDR3 bases are TGCAGCGTTGTGCGGGCCTTGGGCGGTGAGCAGTTCTTC. As protein: CSVVRALGGEQFF.

This clone was recorded a few times. The rearrangement links TRBV9 to TRBJ2-2; possibly TRBD1 for D (6 bases). In germline, CDR1 is SGDLS, CDR2 YYNGEE. The CDR3 loop spans 14 amino acids. V lost 3 bases and J lost 6, with 12 bases in between. The CDR3 sequence is CASSDQGMAGELFF. CDR3 DNA: TGTGCCAGCAGCGACCAGGGGATGGCCGGGGAGCTGTTTTTT.

The sample holds one count of this clone. This chain connects TRBV7-2 to TRBJ1-1; D remains unclear. The CDR3 is 14 residues long. V was pared by 1 base and J by 1 base, with 7 bases between. The V gene's germline CDR1 is SGHTA and CDR2 FQGNSA. In nucleotides, the CDR3 is TGTGCCAGCAGCTTAGACGGGAAGAACACTGAAGCTTTCTTT. Amino acids: CASSLDGKNTEAFF.

The genes are TRBV11-1 and TRBJ2-2, with 9 bases that match TRBD1. Germline V gene sequence: CDR1 SGHAT, CDR2 FQDESV (reference sequence). The length of the CDR3 is 16 residues. V dropped 4 bases and J dropped 5; count of bases not matched to a gene: 8. This CDR3 reads CASSSGQGGRTGELFF. The CDR3 DNA sequence: TGTGCCAGCAGCTCGGGACAGGGCGGTAGGACCGGGGAGCTGTTTTTT.

The rearrangement joins TRBV9 to TRBJ1-2; 11 bases match TRBD1. Germline lookup yields CDR1 SGDLS and CDR2 YYNGEE. V shed 4 bases and J 5 bases; nucleotides not matched to a gene: 7. The CDR3 spans 15 residues. CDR3 DNA sequence: TGTGCCAGCAGCCCCCGGACAGGGGGCTTGTATGGCTACACCTTC. Translated, it gives CASSPRTGGLYGYTF.